This T cell receptor (beta chain) was identified during a study of beta chain features in type 1 diabetes. The sequenced template was cDNA made from the entire isolated RNA. Some clones are missing from TCRdb's copy, which holds only in-frame ones; the method was immunoSEQ multiplex PCR. Of fewer than 250,000 clones in the sample, 14% were seen once. This clone was seen a few times. Each of the CD4+ naive, central memory, regulatory and stem cell-like memory populations was sorted via CD45RO/CCR7/CD25/CD127/CD95/CD27. This TCR derives from a woman between 40 and 50 years old in good health. Source material: naive CD4+ T cells from blood.

In DNA, the CDR3 is TGTGCCAGCGGACAGGGAATGGATTCACCCCTCCACTTT. Translating gives CASGQGMDSPLHF. This rearrangement joins TRBV18 to TRBJ1-6; TRBD1 matches at 8 bases. The trim removed 8 bases at V and 8 bases at J, leaving 5 bases unmatched. The CDR3 has 13 residues. Germline V gene lookup returns CDR1 KGHSH and CDR2 LQKENI.